This T cell receptor beta chain was recorded in a study of follicular helper T cells after annual influenza vaccination. Study-level points and caveats: Plasmablast frequency change correlated with clonality change in ICOS+CD38+ cTfh.

Turning to this clone: Its specificity is unknown.

The CDR3 sequence is 13 residues long. The J segment lost 2 bases and the V segment lost 6 bases, leaving 3 bases of the junction unmatched. CDR1 is SGHNT and CDR2 is YENEEA in the germline V gene. Described time point: 2014-2015 season, pre-vaccination. ICOS+CD38+ and ICOS-CD38- fractions were sorted from non-naive CD4+CXCR5+PD-1+ cells. Sequencing of TCRB used Survey level resolution. The data were produced by immunoSEQ multiplex PCR, yet TCRdb's version contains in-frame clones alone and is incomplete. The sample records some 30,000 clones, 65% to 85% being singletons. The receptor was derived from an adult who received the influenza vaccine. Sequencing used CXCR5+ CD38- circulating T follicular helper cells from blood, obtained on the day of influenza vaccination. Subset defined: circulating Tfh, non-naive CD4+CXCR5+PD-1+ (ICOS+CD38+ or ICOS-CD38-). This chain uses TRBV11-3 with TRBJ2-7; 8 bases line up with TRBD1. CDR3 amino acids: CASSKTGAYEQYF. CDR3 coding DNA: TGTGCCAGCAGTAAGACAGGGGCCTACGAGCAGTACTTC.